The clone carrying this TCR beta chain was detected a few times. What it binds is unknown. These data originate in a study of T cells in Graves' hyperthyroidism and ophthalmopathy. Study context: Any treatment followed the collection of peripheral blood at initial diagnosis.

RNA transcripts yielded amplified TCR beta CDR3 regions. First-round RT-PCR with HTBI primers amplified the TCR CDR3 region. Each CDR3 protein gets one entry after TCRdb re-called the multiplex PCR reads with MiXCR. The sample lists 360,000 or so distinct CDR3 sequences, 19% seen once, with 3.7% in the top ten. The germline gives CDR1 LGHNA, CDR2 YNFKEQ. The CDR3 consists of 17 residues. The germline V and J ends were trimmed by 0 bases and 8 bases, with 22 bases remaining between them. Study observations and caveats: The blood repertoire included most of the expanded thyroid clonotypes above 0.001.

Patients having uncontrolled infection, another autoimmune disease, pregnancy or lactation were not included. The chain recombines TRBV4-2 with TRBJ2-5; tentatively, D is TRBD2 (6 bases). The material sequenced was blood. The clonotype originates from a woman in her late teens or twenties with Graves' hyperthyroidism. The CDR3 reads CASSQDDPGLRFGTQYF. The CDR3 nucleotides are TGTGCCAGCAGCCAAGATGATCCCGGACTACGATTCGGTACCCAGTACTTC.